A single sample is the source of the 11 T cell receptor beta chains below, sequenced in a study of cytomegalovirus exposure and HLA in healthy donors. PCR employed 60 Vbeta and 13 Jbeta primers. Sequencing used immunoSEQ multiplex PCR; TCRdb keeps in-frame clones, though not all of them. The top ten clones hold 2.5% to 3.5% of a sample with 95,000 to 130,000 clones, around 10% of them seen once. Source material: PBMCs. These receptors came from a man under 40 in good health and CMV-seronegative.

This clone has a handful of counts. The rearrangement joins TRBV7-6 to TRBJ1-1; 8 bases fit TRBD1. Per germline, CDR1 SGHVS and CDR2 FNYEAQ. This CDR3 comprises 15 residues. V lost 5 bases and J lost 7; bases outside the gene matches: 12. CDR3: CASSPAPGQDYEAFF. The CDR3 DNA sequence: TGTGCCAGCAGCCCGGCACCGGGACAGGATTATGAAGCTTTCTTT. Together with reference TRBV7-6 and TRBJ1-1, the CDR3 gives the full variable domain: GAGVSQSPRYKVTKRGQDVALRCDPISGHVSLYWYRQALGQGPEFLTYFNYEAQQDKSGLPNDRFSAERPEGSISTLTIQRTEQRDSAMYRCASSPAPGQDYEAFFGQGTRLTVV.

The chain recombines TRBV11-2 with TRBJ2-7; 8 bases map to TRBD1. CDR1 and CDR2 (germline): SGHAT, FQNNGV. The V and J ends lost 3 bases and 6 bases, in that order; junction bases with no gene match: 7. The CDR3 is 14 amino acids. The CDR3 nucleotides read TGTGCCAGCAGCTTGGGGGGTGACAGGGGCGAGCAGTACTTC. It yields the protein CASSLGGDRGEQYF.

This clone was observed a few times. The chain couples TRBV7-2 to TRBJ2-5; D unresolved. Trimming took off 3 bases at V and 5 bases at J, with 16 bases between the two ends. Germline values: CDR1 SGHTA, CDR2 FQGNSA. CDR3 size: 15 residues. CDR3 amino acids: CASSLGPRNLETQYF. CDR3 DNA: TGTGCCAGCAGCTTGGGTCCCAGGAACTTGGAGACCCAGTACTTC.

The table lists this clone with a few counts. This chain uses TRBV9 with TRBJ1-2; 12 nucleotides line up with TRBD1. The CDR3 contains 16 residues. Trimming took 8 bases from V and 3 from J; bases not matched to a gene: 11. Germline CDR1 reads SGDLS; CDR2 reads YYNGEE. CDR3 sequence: CASSLGQGARDYGYTF. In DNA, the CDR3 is TGTGCCAGTTCCTTGGGACAGGGGGCGCGCGACTATGGCTACACCTTC. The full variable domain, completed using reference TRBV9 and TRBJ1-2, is DSGVTQTPKHLITATGQRVTLRCSPRSGDLSVYWYQQSLDQGLQFLIQYYNGEERAKGNILERFSAQQFPDLHSELNLSSLELGDSALYFCASSLGQGARDYGYTFGSGTRLTVV.

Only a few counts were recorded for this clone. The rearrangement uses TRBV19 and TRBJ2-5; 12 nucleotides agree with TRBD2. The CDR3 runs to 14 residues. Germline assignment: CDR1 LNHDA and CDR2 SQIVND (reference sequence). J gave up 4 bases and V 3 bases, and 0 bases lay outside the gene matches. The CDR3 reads CASSMGLAGETQYF. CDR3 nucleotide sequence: TGTGCCAGTAGTATGGGACTAGCGGGAGAGACCCAGTACTTC. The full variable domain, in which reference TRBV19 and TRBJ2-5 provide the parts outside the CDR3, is DGGITQSPKYLFRKEGQNVTLSCEQNLNHDAMYWYRQDPGQGLRLIYYSQIVNDFQKGDIAEGYSVSREKKESFPLTVTSAQKNPTAFYLCASSMGLAGETQYFGPGTRLLVL.

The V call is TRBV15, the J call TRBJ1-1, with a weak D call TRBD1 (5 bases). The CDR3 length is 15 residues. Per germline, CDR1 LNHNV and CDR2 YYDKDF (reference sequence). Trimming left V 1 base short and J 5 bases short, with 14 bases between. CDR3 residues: CATSRAPEGLTEAFF. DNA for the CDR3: TGTGCCACCAGCAGAGCTCCGGAGGGGCTTACTGAAGCTTTCTTT.

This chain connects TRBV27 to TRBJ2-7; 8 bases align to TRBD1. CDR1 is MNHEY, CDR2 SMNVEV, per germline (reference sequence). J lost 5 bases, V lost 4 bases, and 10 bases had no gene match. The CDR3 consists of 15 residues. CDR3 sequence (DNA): TGTGCCAGCAGTTCTCCCTCGGCAGGGGGCAACGAGCAGTACTTC. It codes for CASSSPSAGGNEQYF.

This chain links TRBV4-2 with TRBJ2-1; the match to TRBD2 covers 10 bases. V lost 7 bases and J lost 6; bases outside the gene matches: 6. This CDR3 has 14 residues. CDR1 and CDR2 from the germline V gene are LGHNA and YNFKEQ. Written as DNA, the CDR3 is TGTGCCAGCAAGGGTAGCGGGGGGCTCAATGAGCAGTTCTTC. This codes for CASKGSGGLNEQFF.

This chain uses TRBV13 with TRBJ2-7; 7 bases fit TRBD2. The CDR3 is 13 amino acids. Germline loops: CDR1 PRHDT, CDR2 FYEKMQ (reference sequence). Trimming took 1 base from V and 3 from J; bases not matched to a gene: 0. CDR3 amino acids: CASSLERDYEQYF. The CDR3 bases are TGTGCCAGCAGCTTAGAGCGGGACTACGAGCAGTACTTC.

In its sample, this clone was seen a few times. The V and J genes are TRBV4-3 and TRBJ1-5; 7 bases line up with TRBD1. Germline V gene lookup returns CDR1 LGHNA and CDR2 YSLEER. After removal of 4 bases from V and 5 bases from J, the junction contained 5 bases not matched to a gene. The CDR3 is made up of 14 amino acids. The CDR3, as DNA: TGCGCCAGCAGCCCCTGGACAGGCGATCAGCCCCAGCATTTT. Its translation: CASSPWTGDQPQHF.

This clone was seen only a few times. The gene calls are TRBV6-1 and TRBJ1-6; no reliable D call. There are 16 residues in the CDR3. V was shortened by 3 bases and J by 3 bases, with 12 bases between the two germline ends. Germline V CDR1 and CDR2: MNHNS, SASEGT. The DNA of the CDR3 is TGTGCCAGCAGTGATTTTTCGGAGATCTATAATTCACCCCTCCACTTT. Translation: CASSDFSEIYNSPLHF.